This TCR beta chain was identified in a study of neurological immune-mediated disorders. Study-level findings and limits: None of the CDR3 amino acid sequences found in expanded clones was shared across subjects. This suggests that the TCR-beta repertoires were private in all groups. The greatest TCR clonal expansion occurred in HTLV-1-associated myelopathy and the least in multiple sclerosis, which fell below healthy controls.

Unsorted libraries were prepared from 2 million PBMCs held at -80 C. This clonotype was seen many times. Antigen: not known. Over 160 million TCR-beta sequences from 15-18 subjects were obtained in each sequencing run. TCRdb fed the 5' RACE reads into MiXCR, producing one record per CDR3 protein. There are some 24,000 distinct CDR3 sequences in the sample; roughly 7% occur only once, and 4.5% to 5% lies in the top ten. The CDR3 has 14 residues. V was cut by 1 base and J by 7 bases, with 10 bases left in between. Germline V gene sequence: CDR1 SGHTA, CDR2 FQGTGA. Source material: PBMCs. This clonotype was obtained from a woman in her 40s in good health. V usage is TRBV7-3 and J usage is TRBJ2-2; TRBD1 might be the D (5 bases). CDR3 loop: CASSLNQGIGELFF. The CDR3 nucleotides are TGTGCCAGCAGCTTAAACCAGGGAATCGGGGAGCTGTTTTTT. Full variable domain (rest looked up from reference TRBV7-3 and TRBJ2-2): GAGVSQTPSNKVTEKGKYVELRCDPISGHTALYWYRQSLGQGPEFLIYFQGTGAADDSGLPNDRFFAVRPEGSVSTLKIQRTERGDSAVYLCASSLNQGIGELFFGEGSRLTVL.